The 10 T cell receptor beta chains in this list originate from one sample, sequenced in a study of cytomegalovirus exposure and HLA in healthy donors. Primers for the PCR totalled 60 Vbeta and 13 Jbeta. The data were produced by immunoSEQ multiplex PCR, yet TCRdb's version contains in-frame clones alone and is incomplete. The table shows about 240,000 clones, with approximately 80% occurring only once. Sequenced material: PBMCs. These receptors all come from an older woman in good health and CMV-seropositive.

V usage is TRBV4-1 and J usage is TRBJ1-1; D is perhaps TRBD1 (6 bases). V shed 5 bases and J shed 2 bases, with 12 bases lying between them. Germline values: CDR1 MGHRA, CDR2 YSYEKL. This CDR3 is built from 14 residues. CDR3 DNA sequence: TGCGCCAGCAGCAAGGGGGACATAAACACTGAAGCTTTCTTT. It encodes CASSKGDINTEAFF.

The chain recombines TRBV19 with TRBJ1-2, with a possible D match to TRBD1 (5 bases). There are 12 residues in the CDR3. V was cut by 2 bases and J by 4 bases, with 5 bases left in between. Germline V CDR1 and CDR2: LNHDA, SQIVND (reference sequence). The CDR3 loop reads CASSIQGYGYTF. CDR3 nucleotide sequence: TGTGCCAGTAGTATACAGGGCTATGGCTACACCTTC.

V usage is TRBV18 and J usage is TRBJ1-3; 11 bases line up with TRBD1. Germline V gene lookup returns CDR1 KGHSH and CDR2 LQKENI. This CDR3 has 17 amino acids. Unmatched junction bases numbered 3, after V lost 2 bases and J lost 0 bases. For the CDR3, the DNA is TGTGCCAGCTCACCATCGGGACAGGGGGGCTCTGGAAACACCATATATTTT. This codes for CASSPSGQGGSGNTIYF.

The V and J genes are TRBV7-6 and TRBJ2-7, with 9 nucleotides matching TRBD2. J was trimmed by 7 bases and V by 4 bases; bases with no gene match: 8. CDR3 size: 14 residues. Germline loops: CDR1 SGHVS, CDR2 FNYEAQ. The DNA for the CDR3 is TGTGCCAGCAGCTCCAGCGGGGGGCGCGGGGAGCAGTACTTC. Translation: CASSSSGGRGEQYF.

This clone was counted a few times. The chain links TRBV4-1 to TRBJ2-2; D is possibly TRBD2 (6 bases). The germline V gene has CDR1 MGHRA and CDR2 YSYEKL. Trimming took 4 bases from V and 4 from J, leaving 13 bases between them. The CDR3 extends over 15 amino acids. The CDR3 region is CASSLRGTSTGELFF. Here the CDR3 DNA reads TGCGCCAGCAGCCTCAGAGGGACTTCCACCGGGGAGCTGTTTTTT.

CDR3 loop: CASSEGQLETQYF. The CDR3 DNA reads as TGTGCCAGCAGTGAAGGACAGTTGGAGACCCAGTACTTC. The V gene is TRBV2, the J gene TRBJ2-5; D is possibly TRBD1 (5 bases). This CDR3 contains 13 residues. Germline CDR1 reads SNHLY; CDR2 reads FYNNEI. Trimming stripped 1 base from V and 5 bases from J, with 8 bases between.

The table lists this clone with a count of one. The chain links TRBV25-1 to TRBJ2-5; the match to TRBD1 covers 7 bases. The J call may be mistaken, given a closer DNA end match to TRBJ2-7. CDR3 size: 15 residues. Germline CDR1 is MGHDK and CDR2 is SYGVNS. CDR3 in DNA: TGTGCCAGCAGTGACGTAGGACAGGCACTGTACGAGCAGTACTTC. It specifies CASSDVGQALYEQYF.

V is TRBV5-1 and J is TRBJ2-6; D is uncertain. The CDR3 contains 14 residues. V was trimmed by 3 bases and J by 0 bases, leaving 4 bases between them. Germline CDR1 and CDR2: SGHRS and YFSETQ. The CDR3 DNA reads as TGCGCCAGCAGCTATAACTCTGGGGCCAACGTCCTGACTTTC. This gives the protein CASSYNSGANVLTF.

This clone was seen a handful of times. The DNA for the CDR3 is TGTGCCAGCAGTGTCACAGGGGATTCGGGAAACACCATATATTTT. Translation gives CASSVTGDSGNTIYF. This sequence joins TRBV28 and TRBJ1-3, with 7 bases aligning to TRBD1. The germline V gene encodes CDR1 MDHEN and CDR2 SYDVKM. J gave up 4 bases and V 5 bases, and 8 bases lay outside the gene matches. This CDR3 contains 15 residues.

The chain joins TRBV7-2 to TRBJ2-5, with 8 bases aligning to TRBD2. Germline CDR1 reads SGHTA; CDR2 reads FQGNSA. J lost 5 bases, V lost 5 bases, and 13 bases had no gene match. This CDR3 has 16 amino acids. The CDR3, as DNA: TGTGCCAGCAGCCGGCAGGCAGCGGGAGTACGGGAGACCCAGTACTTC. Its protein product is CASSRQAAGVRETQYF.